This T cell receptor (beta chain) came from a study of technical replicates of blood from a few donors. This clone came up a few times. The CDR3 is 11 residues long. Looked up from germline, CDR1 is DFQATT and CDR2 is SNEGSKA (reference sequence). V was trimmed by 6 bases and J by 6 bases, leaving 8 bases between them. The method was immunoSEQ multiplex PCR; TCRdb's version includes in-frame clones alone and lacks a portion of them. In the table there are 53,000 or so clones, 85% to 90% of which are singletons. The sequence was obtained from a human donor in good health. Some clones in this sample may be carry-over from other donors' samples. The chain uses TRBV20-1 and TRBJ2-2; possible D gene TRBD2, 6 bases. Sequenced input: PBMCs. The CDR3 protein is CSAGSAGELFF. For the CDR3, the DNA is TGCAGTGCCGGGAGTGCCGGGGAGCTGTTTTTT.